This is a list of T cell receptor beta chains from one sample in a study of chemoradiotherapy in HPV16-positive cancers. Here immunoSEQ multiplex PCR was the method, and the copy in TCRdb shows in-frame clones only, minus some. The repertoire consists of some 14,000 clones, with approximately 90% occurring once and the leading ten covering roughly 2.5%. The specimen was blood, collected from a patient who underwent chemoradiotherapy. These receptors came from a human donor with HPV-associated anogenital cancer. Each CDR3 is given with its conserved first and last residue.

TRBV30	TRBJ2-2	CACWWTGELFF
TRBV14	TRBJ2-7	CASSQDATYEQYF
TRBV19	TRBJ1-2	CASSTWTNYGYTF
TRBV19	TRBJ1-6	CASSIRDRGHSPLHF
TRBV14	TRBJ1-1	CASSLQENTEAFF
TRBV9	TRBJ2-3	CASSVEIGTGGTDTQYF
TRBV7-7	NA	CASSGDRGHEQYF
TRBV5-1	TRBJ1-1	CASSLTQNTEAFF
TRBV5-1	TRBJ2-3	CASSLAAGGTDTQYF
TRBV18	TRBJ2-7	CASSTGTGGFYEQYF
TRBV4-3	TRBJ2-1	CASSQGSGSGEQFF
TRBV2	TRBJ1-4	CASSEDSNFVEKLFF
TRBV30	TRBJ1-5	CAWSEGPGGAYGYQPQHF
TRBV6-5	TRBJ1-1	CASSQGGTGGGEAFF
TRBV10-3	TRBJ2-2	CAIRQDATGELFF
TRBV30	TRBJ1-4	CAWSVAGTGEKLFF
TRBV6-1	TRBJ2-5	CASSEATGTGGETQYF
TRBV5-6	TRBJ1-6	CASSLAGGFHNSPLHF
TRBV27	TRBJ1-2	CASSRTANYGYTF
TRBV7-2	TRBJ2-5	CASSLVSGGETQYF
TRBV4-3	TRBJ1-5	CASSQETGIWAQHF
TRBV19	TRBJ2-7	CATQGGGYYEQYF
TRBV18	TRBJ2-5	CASSPAIQETQYF
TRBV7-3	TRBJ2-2	CASSYQRVPTSTGELFF
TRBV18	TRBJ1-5	CASSPQTGYVQPQHF
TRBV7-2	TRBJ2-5	CASSFETIWETQYF
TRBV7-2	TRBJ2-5	CASSRGQQETQYF
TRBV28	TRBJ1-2	CASSFSDRDGYTF
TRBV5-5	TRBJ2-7	CASRLGWGGEQYF
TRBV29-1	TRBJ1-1	CRGGFGTEAFF
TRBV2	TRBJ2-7	CASSDATGYSYEQYF
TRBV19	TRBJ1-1	CASSDRANTEAFF
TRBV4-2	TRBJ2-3	CASSQEPSPKGPTDTQYF
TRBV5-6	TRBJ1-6	CASSLGHPNSPLHF
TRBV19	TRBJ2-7	CASSTPSGGSYEQYF
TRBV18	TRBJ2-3	CASSPGLAADTQYF
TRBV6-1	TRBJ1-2	CASSAGTALNYGYTF
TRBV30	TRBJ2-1	CAWSFRTGWNEQFF
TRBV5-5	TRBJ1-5	CASSLHSGNQPQHF
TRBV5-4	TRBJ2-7	CASSPQRGGSYEQYF
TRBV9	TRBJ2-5	CASSAFDRREETQYF
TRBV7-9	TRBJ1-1	CASSSTTGAAGNTEAFF
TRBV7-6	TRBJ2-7	CASSLAASYEQYF
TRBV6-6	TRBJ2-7	CASSYFPGSSYEQYF
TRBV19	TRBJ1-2	CATTTRVHGYTF
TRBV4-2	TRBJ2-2	CASSQDVGGNTGELFF
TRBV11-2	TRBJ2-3	CASSFSGGTFTDTQYF